Listed here are 20 T cell receptor beta chains from one sample, sequenced in a study of T cells in localized non-small cell lung cancer. The protocol was immunoSEQ multiplex PCR, while the TCRdb copy is restricted to in-frame clones and leaves out a portion. The top ten hold roughly 9% of the sample, which has around 78,000 clones, around 80% seen once. The sequencing used peripheral blood, collected before any cancer treatment. The receptors were sampled from a female donor at least 60 years old with stage I lung adenocarcinoma.

The chain has TRBV5-4 and TRBJ1-4; no clear D. V shed 4 bases and J shed 0 bases, with 10 bases lying between them. The CDR3 loop spans 15 amino acids. The germline V gene encodes CDR1 SGHNT and CDR2 YYREEE (reference sequence). Here the CDR3 reads CASSTREATNEKLFF. CDR3 in DNA: TGTGCCAGCAGCACAAGGGAGGCAACTAATGAAAAACTGTTTTTT.

This sequence joins TRBV5-4 and TRBJ2-5, with D maybe TRBD2 (6 bases). CDR1 and CDR2 (germline): SGHNT, YYREEE (reference sequence). The CDR3 has 15 residues. V gave up 6 bases and J gave up 3 bases, with 18 bases separating them. Written as DNA, the CDR3 is TGTGCCAGCACCACTCAGGGACTCCTAGAAGAGACCCAGTACTTC. Residues: CASTTQGLLEETQYF.

This clone has more than one count but fewer than ten. The chain combines TRBV30 with TRBJ2-6; D may be TRBD2 (5 bases). Trimming pared 3 bases from V and 0 bases from J, leaving 12 bases between. Per germline, CDR1 GTSNPN and CDR2 SVGIG (reference sequence). This CDR3 is 16 amino acids long. The CDR3 nucleotides read TGTGCCTGGAGCCCGGGATTCAACTCTGGGGCCAACGTCCTGACTTTC. This translates into CAWSPGFNSGANVLTF.

The rearrangement links TRBV19 to TRBJ1-5, with D maybe TRBD1 (6 bases). CDR1 and CDR2 from the germline V gene are LNHDA and SQIVND (reference sequence). V was trimmed by 6 bases and J by 9 bases, leaving 15 bases between them. The CDR3 has 13 residues. This chain's CDR3 is CASSPQGTAPQHF. For the CDR3, the DNA is TGTGCCAGTAGCCCACAGGGTACTGCGCCCCAGCATTTT.

This rearrangement joins TRBV5-1 to TRBJ1-2, with TRBD1 as a possible D gene (6 bases). In germline, CDR1 is SGHRS, CDR2 YFSETQ. The germline V and J ends were trimmed by 6 bases and 3 bases, with 18 bases remaining between them. The CDR3 totals 15 residues. The chain's CDR3 is CASTPRGGQHYGYTF. In DNA form, the CDR3 reads TGCGCCAGCACCCCCCGGGGGGGGCAGCACTATGGCTACACCTTC. Drawing the rest from reference TRBV5-1 and TRBJ1-2, the complete variable domain is KAGVTQTPRYLIKTRGQQVTLSCSPISGHRSVSWYQQTPGQGLQFLFEYFSETQRNKGNFPGRFSGRQFSNSRSEMNVSTLELGDSALYLCASTPRGGQHYGYTFGSGTRLTVV.

The sample holds a few counts of this clone. The chain joins TRBV18 to TRBJ2-1; tentative D call: TRBD2 (6 bases). Germline V gene data show CDR1 as KGHSH and CDR2 as LQKENI. Trimming removed 1 base from V and 2 bases from J, with 12 bases in between. The CDR3 consists of 16 residues. In DNA, the CDR3 is TGTGCCAGCTCACCACTGGGCGGGATGACCTACAATGAGCAGTTCTTC. Translated: CASSPLGGMTYNEQFF.

This clone was observed a few times. The chain employs TRBV6-6 and TRBJ2-2; D is uncertain. V was shortened by 4 bases and J by 1 base, with 7 bases between the two germline ends. The CDR3 extends over 14 amino acids. Germline V lookup: CDR1 MNHNY, CDR2 SVGAGI (reference sequence). The CDR3 coding sequence is TGTGCCAGCAGTTCCCCACGGAACACCGGGGAGCTGTTTTTT. Translating gives CASSSPRNTGELFF.

V usage is TRBV6-1 and J usage is TRBJ2-3; possibly TRBD1 for D (5 bases). V gave up 4 bases and J gave up 0 bases, with 11 bases separating them. Per the germline V gene, CDR1 is MNHNS and CDR2 is SASEGT. There are 15 residues in the CDR3. The CDR3: CASSGQPSSTDTQYF. The CDR3, as DNA: TGTGCCAGCAGTGGACAGCCTTCTAGCACAGATACGCAGTATTTT.

This chain uses TRBV5-4 with TRBJ1-2, with D perhaps matching TRBD1 (6 bases). Trimming cost V 0 bases and J 2 bases, with 11 bases left between them. The CDR3 has 15 amino acids. Per germline, CDR1 SGHNT and CDR2 YYREEE (reference sequence). The CDR3 nucleotides are TGTGCCAGCAGCTTGGGGGTTGACAGGAACTATGGCTACACCTTC. The encoded protein is CASSLGVDRNYGYTF.

This clone has just a few counts. This chain uses TRBV28 with TRBJ1-5, with D hard to call. The V end was cut by 6 bases, the J end by 4 bases, with 7 bases between. Germline CDR1 is MDHEN and CDR2 is SYDVKM. This CDR3 is 12 amino acids long. The DNA of the CDR3 is TGTGCCAGCAGGGAGGTGAATCAGCCCCAGCATTTT. Amino acid sequence: CASREVNQPQHF.

The chain is built from TRBV2 and TRBJ2-3, with D uncertain. The V end was cut by 5 bases, the J end by 4 bases, with 7 bases between. Germline assignment: CDR1 SNHLY and CDR2 FYNNEI. CDR3 length: 12 residues. CDR3 in DNA: TGTGCCAGCAGTCCGTACGCAGATACGCAGTATTTT. Residues: CASSPYADTQYF.

This clone was seen a few times. CDR3 protein: CASSFGLRTGELFF. The CDR3 DNA reads TGTGCCAGCAGTTTCGGGTTGAGAACCGGGGAGCTGTTTTTT. The rearrangement uses TRBV27 and TRBJ2-2; no firm D call. The V end lost 3 bases, the J end lost 5 bases, and 10 bases lay between the germline ends. Germline V lookup: CDR1 MNHEY, CDR2 SMNVEV (reference sequence). CDR3 length: 14 amino acids.

J is TRBJ1-4 and V is TRBV14; tentative D call: TRBD1 (6 bases). Germline loops: CDR1 SGHDN, CDR2 FVKESK. CDR3 length: 14 residues. With 8 bases removed from V and 5 bases from J, the gap between germline ends came to 15 bases. CDR3 protein: CASSTGQFNEKLFF. DNA for the CDR3: TGTGCCAGCTCGACTGGACAGTTCAATGAAAAACTGTTTTTT. Combining the CDR3 with reference TRBV14 and TRBJ1-4 gives the whole variable domain EAGVTQFPSHSVIEKGQTVTLRCDPISGHDNLYWYRRVMGKEIKFLLHFVKESKQDESGMPNNRFLAERTGGTYSTLKVQPAELEDSGVYFCASSTGQFNEKLFFGSGTQLSVL.

This clone showed up just a few times. The rearrangement uses TRBV5-1 and TRBJ1-1; 9 bases are a match to TRBD1. CDR3 length: 16 amino acids. V lost 4 bases to trimming and J lost 0 bases; unmatched junction nucleotides: 7. Germline CDR1 SGHRS, CDR2 YFSETQ. CDR3 sequence: CASSRMGQGMNTEAFF. The CDR3 DNA reads TGCGCCAGCAGCAGGATGGGACAGGGAATGAACACTGAAGCTTTCTTT.

The CDR3 protein is CASSPRGGSTNEKLFF. Written as DNA, the CDR3 is TGTGCCAGCAGCCCACGAGGGGGATCAACTAATGAAAAACTGTTTTTT. This rearrangement joins TRBV9 to TRBJ1-4, with a possible D match to TRBD1 (6 bases). Trimming cost V 4 bases and J 0 bases, with 13 bases left between them. CDR1 and CDR2 (germline): SGDLS, YYNGEE. CDR3 length: 16 residues. Complete variable domain (other parts from reference TRBV9 and TRBJ1-4): DSGVTQTPKHLITATGQRVTLRCSPRSGDLSVYWYQQSLDQGLQFLIQYYNGEERAKGNILERFSAQQFPDLHSELNLSSLELGDSALYFCASSPRGGSTNEKLFFGSGTQLSVL.

This clone was observed a few times. This rearrangement joins TRBV5-1 to TRBJ1-1; D is ambiguous. Germline V CDR1 and CDR2: SGHRS, YFSETQ. This CDR3 comprises 13 residues. Trimming took 1 base from V and 2 from J, leaving 6 bases between them. This CDR3 reads CASSLLGNTEAFF. The DNA of the CDR3 is TGCGCCAGCAGCTTGCTGGGTAACACTGAAGCTTTCTTT.

This clone was found a few times. This rearrangement joins TRBV9 to TRBJ1-4; TRBD1 is a possible D gene (6 bases). V was shortened by 0 bases and J by 5 bases, with 14 bases between the two germline ends. The V gene's germline CDR1 is SGDLS and CDR2 YYNGEE. The CDR3 runs to 16 residues. The CDR3: CASSVEGGGTNEKLFF. The CDR3 DNA reads as TGTGCCAGCAGCGTAGAAGGAGGGGGGACGAATGAAAAACTGTTTTTT.

This chain joins TRBV28 and TRBJ2-7, with 7 bases aligning to TRBD2. J lost 2 bases, V lost 4 bases, and 5 bases had no gene match. The CDR3 is 14 amino acids. Germline CDR1 reads MDHEN; CDR2 reads SYDVKM. In DNA, the CDR3 is TGTGCCAGCAGTTACGGGGGAGGGCCCTACGAGCAGTACTTC. It yields the protein CASSYGGGPYEQYF.

The V call is TRBV15, the J call TRBJ2-3; TRBD1 matches 7 bases. Germline V gives CDR1 LNHNV, CDR2 YYDKDF (reference sequence). V lost 0 bases, J lost 2 bases, and 11 bases stayed unmatched. This CDR3 is built from 18 residues. CDR3 sequence: CATSRDEAGTEYTDTQYF. The CDR3 region has the DNA TGTGCCACCAGCAGAGATGAGGCCGGGACAGAGTACACAGATACGCAGTATTTT.

This chain uses TRBV19 with TRBJ1-1; no reliable D call. The V end lost 0 bases, the J end lost 0 bases, and 2 bases lay between the germline ends. Germline lookup yields CDR1 LNHDA and CDR2 SQIVND (reference sequence). There are 13 residues in the CDR3. CDR3 DNA sequence: TGTGCCAGTAGTATAGATCTGAACACTGAAGCTTTCTTT. This encodes CASSIDLNTEAFF.